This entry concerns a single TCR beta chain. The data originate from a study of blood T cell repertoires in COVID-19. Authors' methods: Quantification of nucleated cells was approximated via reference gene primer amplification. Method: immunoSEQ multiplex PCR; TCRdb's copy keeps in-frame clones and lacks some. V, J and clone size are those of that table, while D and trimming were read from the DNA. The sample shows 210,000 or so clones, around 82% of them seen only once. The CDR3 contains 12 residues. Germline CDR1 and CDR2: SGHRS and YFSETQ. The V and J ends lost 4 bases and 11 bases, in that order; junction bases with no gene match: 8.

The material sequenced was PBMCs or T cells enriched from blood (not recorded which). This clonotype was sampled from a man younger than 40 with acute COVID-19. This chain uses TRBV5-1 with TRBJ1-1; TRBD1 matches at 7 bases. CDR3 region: CASSTGQARAFF. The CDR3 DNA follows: TGCGCCAGCAGCACCGGACAGGCACGGGCTTTCTTT.